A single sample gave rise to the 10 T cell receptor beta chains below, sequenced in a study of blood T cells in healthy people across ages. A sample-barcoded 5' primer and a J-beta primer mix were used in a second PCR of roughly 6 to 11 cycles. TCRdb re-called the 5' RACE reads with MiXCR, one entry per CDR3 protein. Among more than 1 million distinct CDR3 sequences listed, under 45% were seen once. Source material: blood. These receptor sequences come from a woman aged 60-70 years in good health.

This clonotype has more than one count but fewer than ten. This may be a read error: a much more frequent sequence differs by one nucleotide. This CDR3 reads CASSIEGDRGGEQYF. CDR3 nucleotides: TGTGCCAGCAGCATCGAAGGGGACAGGGGCGGTGAGCAGTACTTC. The gene calls are TRBV7-2 and TRBJ2-4; 10 bases are a match to TRBD1. The trim removed 5 bases at V and 13 bases at J, leaving 14 bases unmatched. This CDR3 region has 15 residues. Germline V gives CDR1 SGHTA, CDR2 FQGNSA.

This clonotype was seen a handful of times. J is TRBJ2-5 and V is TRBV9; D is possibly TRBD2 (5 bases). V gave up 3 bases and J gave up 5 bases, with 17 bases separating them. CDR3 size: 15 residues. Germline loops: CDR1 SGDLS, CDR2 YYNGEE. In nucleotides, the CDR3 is TGTGCCAGCAGCGCCGAGATCCCAGGAGGTGAGACCCAGTACTTC. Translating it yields CASSAEIPGGETQYF.

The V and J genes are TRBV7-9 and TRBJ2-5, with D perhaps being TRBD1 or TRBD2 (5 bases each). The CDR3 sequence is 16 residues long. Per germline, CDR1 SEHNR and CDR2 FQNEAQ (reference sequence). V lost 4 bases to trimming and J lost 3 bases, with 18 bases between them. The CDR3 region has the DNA TGTGCCAGCAGCTCGCCCGCCGGGGCTAGGGAAGAGACCCAGTACTTC. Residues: CASSSPAGAREETQYF.

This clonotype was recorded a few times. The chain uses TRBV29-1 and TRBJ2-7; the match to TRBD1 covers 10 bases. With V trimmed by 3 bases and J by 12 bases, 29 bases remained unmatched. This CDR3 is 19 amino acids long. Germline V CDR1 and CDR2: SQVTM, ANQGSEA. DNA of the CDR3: TGCAGCGTTGAGGGCTTCAAGGGCTCGGTTGACAGGAGACAGGGGGCTCGGTACTTC. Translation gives CSVEGFKGSVDRRQGARYF.

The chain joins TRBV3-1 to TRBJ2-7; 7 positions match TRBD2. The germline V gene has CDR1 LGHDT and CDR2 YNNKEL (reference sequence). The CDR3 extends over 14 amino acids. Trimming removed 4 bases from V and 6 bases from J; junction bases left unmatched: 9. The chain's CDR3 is CASSLGREYFEQYF. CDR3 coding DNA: TGTGCCAGCAGCCTGGGGCGGGAGTACTTCGAGCAGTACTTC.

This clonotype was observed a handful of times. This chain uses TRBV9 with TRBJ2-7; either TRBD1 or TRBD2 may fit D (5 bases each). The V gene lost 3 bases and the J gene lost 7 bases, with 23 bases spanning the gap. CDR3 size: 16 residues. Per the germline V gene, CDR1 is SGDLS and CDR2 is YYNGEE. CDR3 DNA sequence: TGTGCCAGCAGCGAGAGACCCCGACAGCCCCGAGGGGAGCAGTACTTC. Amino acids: CASSERPRQPRGEQYF.

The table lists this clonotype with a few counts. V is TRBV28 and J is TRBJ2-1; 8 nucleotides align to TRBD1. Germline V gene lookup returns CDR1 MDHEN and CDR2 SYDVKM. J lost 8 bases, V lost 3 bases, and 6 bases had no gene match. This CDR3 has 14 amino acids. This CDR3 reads CASSLETGVDEQFF. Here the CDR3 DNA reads TGTGCCAGCAGTTTGGAGACAGGGGTCGATGAGCAGTTCTTC.

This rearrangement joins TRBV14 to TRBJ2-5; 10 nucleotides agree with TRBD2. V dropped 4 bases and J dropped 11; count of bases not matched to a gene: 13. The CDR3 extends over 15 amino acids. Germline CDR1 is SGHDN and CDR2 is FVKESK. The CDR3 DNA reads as TGTGCCAGCAGCCCACAGCGGGAGGGCCGCCATGAGCAGTACTTC. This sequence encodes CASSPQREGRHEQYF.

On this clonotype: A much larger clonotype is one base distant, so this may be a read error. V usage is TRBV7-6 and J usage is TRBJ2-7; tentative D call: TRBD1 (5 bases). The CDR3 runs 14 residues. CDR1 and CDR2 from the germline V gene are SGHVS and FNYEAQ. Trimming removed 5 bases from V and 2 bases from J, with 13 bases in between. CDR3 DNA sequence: TGTGCCAGCAGCAGCAGGGAAGGGGCCTACGAGCAGTACTTC. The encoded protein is CASSSREGAYEQYF.

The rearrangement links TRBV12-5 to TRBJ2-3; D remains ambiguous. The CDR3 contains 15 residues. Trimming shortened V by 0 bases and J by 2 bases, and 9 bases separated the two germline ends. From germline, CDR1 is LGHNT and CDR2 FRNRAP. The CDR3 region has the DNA TGTGCTAGTGGTTTGGTCTTGGGATCCACAGATACGCAGTATTTT. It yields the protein CASGLVLGSTDTQYF.